These T cell receptor beta chains were read from a single sample in a study of response to subunit inactivated influenza vaccine. MiXCR, applied by TCRdb to the RT-PCR reads, yields one record per CDR3 protein. The repertoire holds around 250,000 distinct CDR3 sequences, with more than 9% as singletons. This specimen consisted of non-naive T cells sorted from PBMCs, obtained 14 to 15 days before vaccination. These receptor sequences come from a man aged 45 to 65 who received an inactivated influenza vaccine. Each CDR3 is given with its conserved first and last residue. Fields, in order: V gene, D gene, clone size, J gene, CDR3 DNA, CDR3 protein. A D gene is named only where the DNA matches it firmly. Where a row states a size, it is once, few, many or the class of an expanded clone; other rows omit it.

TRBV7-2	NA	NA	TRBJ2-3	TGTGCCAGCAGCTTCGGATCAGGAAACACAGATACGCAGTATTTT	CASSFGSGNTDTQYF
TRBV12-3/TRBV12-4	NA	NA	TRBJ1-2	TGTGCCAGCAGACCCCCGACAGAGAAGGACACCTTC	CASRPPTEKDTF
TRBV3-1	NA	many	TRBJ2-5	TGTGCCAGCAGCCAAGAGGTGCAAGAGACCCAGTACTTC	CASSQEVQETQYF
TRBV7-2	TRBD2	NA	TRBJ2-1	TGTGCCAGCAGCACTAGGGTCCGGGGGGGATCCTACAATGAGCAGTTCTTC	CASSTRVRGGSYNEQFF
TRBV29-1	TRBD1	many	TRBJ1-1	TGCAGCGTCGTTACAGGGGTTGAGGCTGAAGCTTTCTTT	CSVVTGVEAEAFF
TRBV6-1	TRBD1	NA	TRBJ2-2	TGTGCCAGCAGCCGGGGACAGGGAAGGATCGGGGAGCTGTTTTTT	CASSRGQGRIGELFF
TRBV28	NA	few	TRBJ1-1	TGTGCCAGCAGTTTCCCCAGGGTAGTTGCCACTGAAGCTTTCTTT	CASSFPRVVATEAFF
TRBV11-2	TRBD2	NA	TRBJ2-1	TGTGCCAGCAGCTTAGATTTAGCGGGAGGATACAGCTCCTACAATGAGCAGTTCTTC	CASSLDLAGGYSSYNEQFF
TRBV6-2/TRBV6-3	TRBD2	NA	TRBJ2-1	TGTGCCAGCACAGCGGGGGGGTACAATGAGCAGTTCTTC	CASTAGGYNEQFF
TRBV6-2/TRBV6-3	NA	few	TRBJ2-7	TGTGCCAGCAGTTACTATCGACGGGAGCAGTACTTC	CASSYYRREQYF
TRBV11-1	TRBD2	NA	TRBJ2-1	TGTGCCAGCAGCTTAGTGGGACTAGCGAGGAGATCCTACAATGAGCAGTTCTTC	CASSLVGLARRSYNEQFF
TRBV2	TRBD1	many	TRBJ2-7	TGTGCCAGCAGTGTATACAGGGGGCCCTACGAGCAGTACTTC	CASSVYRGPYEQYF
TRBV5-1	NA	few	TRBJ2-5	TGCGCCAGCAGCTTGGTTGGCAGAACTCAAGAGACCCAGTACTTC	CASSLVGRTQETQYF
TRBV6-1	TRBD1	NA	TRBJ1-1	TGTGCCAGCAGTCCACGACAGGGTGGTTTCACTGAAGCTTTCTTT	CASSPRQGGFTEAFF
TRBV28	NA	few	TRBJ2-1	TGTGCCAGCAGCCGATACGGGGGGCACAATGAGCAGTTCTTC	CASSRYGGHNEQFF
TRBV3-1	NA	many	TRBJ2-7	TGTGCCAGCAGCCAAGTCCACGAGCAGTACTTC	CASSQVHEQYF
TRBV9	TRBD1	many	TRBJ2-7	TGTGCCAGCAGCGTAGAAGGACAGGGGGCCTACGAGCAGTACTTC	CASSVEGQGAYEQYF